This entry lists 13 T cell receptor beta chains sequenced from one sample in a study of OX40 agonist ivuxolimab in advanced cancers. Generated by immunoSEQ multiplex PCR, the TCRdb table keeps only in-frame clones and is missing some. The data hold over 30,000 clones, with about 80% observed a single time. The sample in question was CD4+ or CD8+ T cells sorted from blood, obtained in a trial of the OX40 agonist ivuxolimab. The receptors derive from an adult with an advanced solid tumor such as melanoma, head and neck, liver or kidney cancer.

The V call is TRBV4-3, the J call TRBJ2-5; no reliable D call. Germline loops: CDR1 LGHNA, CDR2 YSLEER. The length of the CDR3 is 15 residues. Trimming took off 2 bases at V and 0 bases at J, with 10 bases between the two ends. The CDR3 here is CASSQNADDQETQYF. In nucleotides, the CDR3 is TGCGCCAGCAGCCAAAATGCGGATGACCAAGAGACCCAGTACTTC.

The genes are TRBV5-6 and TRBJ2-5, with TRBD2 matching over 11 bases. Per germline, CDR1 SGHDT and CDR2 YYEEEE. V was clipped by 1 base and J by 3 bases; unmatched bases: 2. CDR3 size: 15 residues. The CDR3 sequence is CASSLTSGGEETQYF. The CDR3 coding sequence is TGTGCCAGCAGCTTGACTAGCGGGGGTGAAGAGACCCAGTACTTC.

The genes are TRBV9 and TRBJ1-4, with D unresolved. V was trimmed by 0 bases and J by 5 bases, leaving 5 bases between them. In germline, CDR1 is SGDLS, CDR2 YYNGEE. The CDR3 extends over 13 amino acids. The CDR3 here is CASSVDGNEKLFF. The CDR3 bases are TGTGCCAGCAGCGTAGACGGGAATGAAAAACTGTTTTTT.

The V call is TRBV19, the J call TRBJ1-3; no definite D call. CDR3 length equals 14 residues. V was pared by 7 bases and J by 0 bases, with 10 bases between. Germline CDR1 reads LNHDA; CDR2 reads SQIVND (reference sequence). The CDR3, as DNA: TGTGCCAGTAACCTCGACACCTCTGGAAACACCATATATTTT. It specifies CASNLDTSGNTIYF.

V is TRBV6-6 and J is TRBJ1-1; D unresolved. V was pared by 7 bases and J by 1 base, with 16 bases between. Germline values: CDR1 MNHNY, CDR2 SVGAGI (reference sequence). CDR3 length: 15 residues. The CDR3 region is CASIRGEVRNTEAFF. The CDR3 region has the DNA TGTGCCAGCATAAGAGGTGAGGTCCGGAACACTGAAGCTTTCTTT.

The rearrangement joins TRBV4-1 to TRBJ1-6, with D possibly being TRBD1 (5 bases). Germline CDR1 is MGHRA and CDR2 is YSYEKL. The CDR3 runs to 15 residues. With 0 bases removed from V and 5 bases from J, the gap between germline ends came to 8 bases. CDR3 loop: CASSQDRVNNSPLHF. DNA of the CDR3: TGCGCCAGCAGCCAAGACAGGGTAAATAATTCACCCCTCCACTTT.

This clone has just a few counts. This chain uses TRBV19 with TRBJ2-1; 11 nucleotides align to TRBD2. From germline, CDR1 is LNHDA and CDR2 SQIVND (reference sequence). CDR3 size: 16 residues. V lost 6 bases and J lost 0; bases outside the gene matches: 4. CDR3 coding DNA: TGTGCCAGTAGAAACCTAGCGGGGGGCTCCTACAATGAGCAGTTCTTC. Protein product: CASRNLAGGSYNEQFF. The whole variable domain, remainder taken from reference TRBV19 and TRBJ2-1, is DGGITQSPKYLFRKEGQNVTLSCEQNLNHDAMYWYRQDPGQGLRLIYYSQIVNDFQKGDIAEGYSVSREKKESFPLTVTSAQKNPTAFYLCASRNLAGGSYNEQFFGPGTRLTVL.

The CDR3 here is CAWSQGRSGYGYTF. As DNA, the CDR3 is TGTGCCTGGAGTCAGGGGCGTTCAGGCTATGGCTACACCTTC. The rearrangement joins TRBV30 to TRBJ1-2; D possibly corresponds to TRBD1 (6 bases). CDR1 is GTSNPN, CDR2 SVGIG, per germline (reference sequence). This CDR3 spans 14 amino acids. V was shortened by 2 bases and J by 4 bases, with 14 bases between the two germline ends.

This chain joins TRBV2 and TRBJ1-6; D gene ambiguous. The germline gives CDR1 SNHLY, CDR2 FYNNEI. V was clipped by 4 bases and J by 10 bases, with 20 bases between them. The CDR3 has 16 residues. The chain's CDR3 is CASSGGRLNGNSPLHF. The CDR3 nucleotides read TGTGCCAGCAGTGGAGGACGACTCAACGGGAACTCACCCCTCCACTTT.

This sequence joins TRBV7-9 and TRBJ2-3; no reliable D call. The CDR3 sequence is 14 residues long. Germline V gene sequence: CDR1 SEHNR, CDR2 FQNEAQ (reference sequence). The ends were cut back, 3 bases at V and 0 bases at J, with 7 bases in the middle. The CDR3 DNA reads TGTGCCAGCAGCTTTTCGGCGAGCACAGATACGCAGTATTTT. Translating it yields CASSFSASTDTQYF.

This chain joins TRBV5-1 and TRBJ2-1; 10 positions match TRBD1. Germline V CDR1 and CDR2: SGHRS, YFSETQ. V lost 4 bases and J lost 7; bases outside the gene matches: 5. The CDR3 sequence is 14 residues long. The CDR3 DNA is TGCGCCAGCAGCACGGACAGGGGGTTTAATGAGCAGTTCTTC. This sequence encodes CASSTDRGFNEQFF.

This chain joins TRBV11-2 and TRBJ2-7; D is unclear. The CDR3 totals 12 residues. The ends were cut back, 6 bases at V and 6 bases at J, with 12 bases in the middle. Per germline, CDR1 SGHAT and CDR2 FQNNGV. The CDR3 coding sequence is TGTGCCAGCAGACACCTACCAGGCGAGCAGTACTTC. Protein product: CASRHLPGEQYF.

This chain links TRBV7-8 with TRBJ1-5; a possible D gene is TRBD1 (5 bases). The V end lost 5 bases, the J end lost 4 bases, and 12 bases lay between the germline ends. CDR1 is SGHVS, CDR2 FQNEAQ, per germline. The CDR3 is 14 amino acids. The CDR3 nucleotides are TGTGCCAGCAGCCCAAACAGGAGTAATCAGCCCCAGCATTTT. Encoded protein: CASSPNRSNQPQHF. Supplemented by reference TRBV7-8 and TRBJ1-5, the full variable domain reads GAGVSQSPRYKVAKRGQDVALRCDPISGHVSLFWYQQALGQGPEFLTYFQNEAQLDKSGLPSDRFFAERPEGSVSTLKIQRTQQEDSAVYLCASSPNRSNQPQHFGDGTRLSIL.